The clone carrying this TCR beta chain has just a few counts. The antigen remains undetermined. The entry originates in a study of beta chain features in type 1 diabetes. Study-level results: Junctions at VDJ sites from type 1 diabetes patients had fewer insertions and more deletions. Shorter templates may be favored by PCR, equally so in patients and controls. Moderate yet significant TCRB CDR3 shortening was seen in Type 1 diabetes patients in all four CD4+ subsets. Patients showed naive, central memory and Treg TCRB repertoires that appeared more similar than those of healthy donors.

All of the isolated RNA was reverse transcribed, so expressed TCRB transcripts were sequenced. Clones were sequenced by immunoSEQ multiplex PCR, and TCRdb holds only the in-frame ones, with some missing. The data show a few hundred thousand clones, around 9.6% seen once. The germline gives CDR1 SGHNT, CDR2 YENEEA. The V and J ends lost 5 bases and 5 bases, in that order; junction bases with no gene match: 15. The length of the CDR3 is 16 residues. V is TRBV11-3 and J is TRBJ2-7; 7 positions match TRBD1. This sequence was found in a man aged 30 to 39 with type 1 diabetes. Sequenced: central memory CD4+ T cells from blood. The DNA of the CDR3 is TGTGCCAGCAGCAACAACCAAGGGGGCAGCATTCACGAGCAGTACTTC. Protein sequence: CASSNNQGGSIHEQYF.